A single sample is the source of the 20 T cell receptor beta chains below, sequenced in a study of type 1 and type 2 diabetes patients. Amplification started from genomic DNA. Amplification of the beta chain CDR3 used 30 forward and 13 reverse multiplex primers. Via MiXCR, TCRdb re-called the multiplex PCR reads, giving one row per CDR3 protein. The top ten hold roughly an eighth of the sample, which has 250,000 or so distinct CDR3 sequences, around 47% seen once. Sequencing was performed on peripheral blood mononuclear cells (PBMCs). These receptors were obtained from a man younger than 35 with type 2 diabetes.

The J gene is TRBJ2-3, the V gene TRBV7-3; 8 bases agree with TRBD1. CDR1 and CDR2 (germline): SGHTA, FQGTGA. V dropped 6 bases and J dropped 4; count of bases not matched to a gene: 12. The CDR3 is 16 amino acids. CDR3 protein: CASSRQPGQGADTQYF. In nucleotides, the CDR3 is TGTGCCAGCAGTCGTCAACCCGGACAGGGCGCAGATACGCAGTATTTT. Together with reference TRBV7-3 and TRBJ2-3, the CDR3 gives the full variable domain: GAGVSQTPSNKVTEKGKYVELRCDPISGHTALYWYRQSLGQGPEFLIYFQGTGAADDSGLPNDRFFAVRPEGSVSTLKIQRTERGDSAVYLCASSRQPGQGADTQYFGPGTRLTVL.

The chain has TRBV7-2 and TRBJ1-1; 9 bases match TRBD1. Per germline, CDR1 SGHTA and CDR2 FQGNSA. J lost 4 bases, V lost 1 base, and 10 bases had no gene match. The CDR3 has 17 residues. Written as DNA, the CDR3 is TGTGCCAGCAGCTTAGTCGGGACAGGGCCGGGGGGCACTGAAGCTTTCTTT. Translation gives CASSLVGTGPGGTEAFF.

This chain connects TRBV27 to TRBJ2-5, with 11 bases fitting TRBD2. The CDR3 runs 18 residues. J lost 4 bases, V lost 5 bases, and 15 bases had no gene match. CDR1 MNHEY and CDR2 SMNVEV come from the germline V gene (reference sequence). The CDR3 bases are TGTGCCAGCAGTGATCTGGTTAGCGGGAGGGCCCTTCGAGAGACCCAGTACTTC. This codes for CASSDLVSGRALRETQYF.

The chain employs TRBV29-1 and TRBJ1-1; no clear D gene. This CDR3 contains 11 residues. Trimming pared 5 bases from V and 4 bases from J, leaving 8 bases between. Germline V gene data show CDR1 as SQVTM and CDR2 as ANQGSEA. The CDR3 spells CSVRPGTEAFF. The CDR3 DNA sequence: TGCAGCGTTAGGCCGGGCACTGAAGCTTTCTTT.

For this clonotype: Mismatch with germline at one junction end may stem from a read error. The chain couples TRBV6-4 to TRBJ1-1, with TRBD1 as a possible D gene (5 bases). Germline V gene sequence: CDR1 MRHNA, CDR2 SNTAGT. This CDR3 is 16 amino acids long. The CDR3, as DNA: TGTGCCAGCAGTTACTCGATCAGGGAGGGCAACACTGAAGCTTTCTTT. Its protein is CASSYSIREGNTEAFF.

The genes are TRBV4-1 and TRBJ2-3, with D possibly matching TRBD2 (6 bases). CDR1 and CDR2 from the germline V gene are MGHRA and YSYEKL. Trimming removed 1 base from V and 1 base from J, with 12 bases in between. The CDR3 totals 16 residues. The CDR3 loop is CASSQGVGGGTDTQYF. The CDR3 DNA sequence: TGCGCCAGCAGCCAAGGGGTAGGCGGGGGCACAGATACGCAGTATTTT.

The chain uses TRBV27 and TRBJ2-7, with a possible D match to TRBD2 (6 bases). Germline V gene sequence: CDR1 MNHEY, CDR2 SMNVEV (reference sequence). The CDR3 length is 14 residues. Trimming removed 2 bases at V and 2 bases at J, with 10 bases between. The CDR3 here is CASSLRRGPYEQYF. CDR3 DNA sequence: TGTGCCAGCAGTTTAAGGCGGGGCCCCTACGAGCAGTACTTC.

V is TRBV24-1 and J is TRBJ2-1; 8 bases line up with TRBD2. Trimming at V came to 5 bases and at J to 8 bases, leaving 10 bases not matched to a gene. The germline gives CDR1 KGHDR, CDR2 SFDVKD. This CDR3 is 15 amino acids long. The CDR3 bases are TGTGCCACCAGTGCTTTCGGGACTAGGAGCGATGAGCAGTTCTTC. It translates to CATSAFGTRSDEQFF.

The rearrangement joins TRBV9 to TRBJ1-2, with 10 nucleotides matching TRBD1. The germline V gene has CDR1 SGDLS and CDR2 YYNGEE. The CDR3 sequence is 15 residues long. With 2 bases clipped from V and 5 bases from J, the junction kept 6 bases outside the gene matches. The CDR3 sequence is CASSVAGQGEYGYTF. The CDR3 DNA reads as TGTGCCAGCAGCGTCGCCGGACAGGGGGAGTATGGCTACACCTTC.

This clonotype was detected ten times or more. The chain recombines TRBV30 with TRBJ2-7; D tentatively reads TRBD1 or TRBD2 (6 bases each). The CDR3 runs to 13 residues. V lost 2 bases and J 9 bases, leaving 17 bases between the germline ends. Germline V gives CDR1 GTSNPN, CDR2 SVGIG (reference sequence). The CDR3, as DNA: TGTGCCTGGAGTACCTCCAGGGGTAGCGGGCAGTACTTC. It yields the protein CAWSTSRGSGQYF. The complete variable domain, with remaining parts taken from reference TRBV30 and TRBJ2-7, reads SQTIHQWPATLVQPVGSPLSLECTVEGTSNPNLYWYRQAAGRGLQLLFYSVGIGQISSEVPQNLSASRPQDRQFILSSKKLLLSDSGFYLCAWSTSRGSGQYFGPGTRLTVT.

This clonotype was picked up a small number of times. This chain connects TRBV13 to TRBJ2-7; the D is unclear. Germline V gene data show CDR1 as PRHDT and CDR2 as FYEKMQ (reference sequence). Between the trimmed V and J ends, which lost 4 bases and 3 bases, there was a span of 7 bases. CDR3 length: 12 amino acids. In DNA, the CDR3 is TGTGCCAGCAGCTCTAGAGACTACGAGCAGTACTTC. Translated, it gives CASSSRDYEQYF.

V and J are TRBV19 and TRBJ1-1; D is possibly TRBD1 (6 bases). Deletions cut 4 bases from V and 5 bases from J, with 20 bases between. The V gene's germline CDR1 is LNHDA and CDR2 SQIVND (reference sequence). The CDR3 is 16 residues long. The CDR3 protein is CASSNWGDTGKTEAFF. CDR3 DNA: TGTGCCAGTAGTAATTGGGGGGACACGGGGAAAACTGAAGCTTTCTTT.

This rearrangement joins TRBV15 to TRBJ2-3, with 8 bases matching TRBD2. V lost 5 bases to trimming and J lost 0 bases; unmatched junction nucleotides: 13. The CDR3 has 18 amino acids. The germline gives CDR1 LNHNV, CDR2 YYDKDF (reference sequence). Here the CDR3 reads CATSLDRSGGSSTDTQYF. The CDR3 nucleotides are TGTGCCACCAGCCTCGACCGGAGCGGGGGTTCTAGCACAGATACGCAGTATTTT.

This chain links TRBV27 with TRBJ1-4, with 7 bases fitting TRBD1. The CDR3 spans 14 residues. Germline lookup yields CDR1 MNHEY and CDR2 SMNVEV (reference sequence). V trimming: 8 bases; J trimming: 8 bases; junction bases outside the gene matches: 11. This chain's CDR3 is CASAARGAGEKLFF. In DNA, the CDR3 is TGTGCCAGCGCGGCCAGGGGGGCTGGGGAAAAACTGTTTTTT.

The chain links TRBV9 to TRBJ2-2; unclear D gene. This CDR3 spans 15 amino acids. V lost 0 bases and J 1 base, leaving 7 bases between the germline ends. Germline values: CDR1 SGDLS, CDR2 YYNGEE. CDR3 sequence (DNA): TGTGCCAGCAGCGTAGGAAACAGGAACACCGGGGAGCTGTTTTTT. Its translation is CASSVGNRNTGELFF.

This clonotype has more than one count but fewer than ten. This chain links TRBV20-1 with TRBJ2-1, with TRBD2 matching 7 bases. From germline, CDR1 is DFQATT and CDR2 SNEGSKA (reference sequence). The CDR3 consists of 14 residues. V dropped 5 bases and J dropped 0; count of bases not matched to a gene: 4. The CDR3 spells CSAVGGSSYNEQFF. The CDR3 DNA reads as TGCAGTGCTGTCGGGGGGAGCTCCTACAATGAGCAGTTCTTC.

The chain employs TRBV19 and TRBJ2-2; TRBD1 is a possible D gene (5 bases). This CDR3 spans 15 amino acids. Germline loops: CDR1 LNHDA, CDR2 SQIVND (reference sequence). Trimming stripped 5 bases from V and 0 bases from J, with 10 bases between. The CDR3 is CASSQTVTNTGELFF. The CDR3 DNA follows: TGTGCCAGTAGTCAGACAGTTACGAACACCGGGGAGCTGTTTTTT. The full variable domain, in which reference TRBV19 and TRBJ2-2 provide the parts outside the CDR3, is DGGITQSPKYLFRKEGQNVTLSCEQNLNHDAMYWYRQDPGQGLRLIYYSQIVNDFQKGDIAEGYSVSREKKESFPLTVTSAQKNPTAFYLCASSQTVTNTGELFFGEGSRLTVL.

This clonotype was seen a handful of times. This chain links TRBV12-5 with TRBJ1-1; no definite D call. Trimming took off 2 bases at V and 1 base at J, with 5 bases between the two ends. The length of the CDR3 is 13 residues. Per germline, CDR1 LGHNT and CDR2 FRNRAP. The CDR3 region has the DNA TGTGCTAGTGGTTTGTATCGGAACACTGAAGCTTTCTTT. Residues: CASGLYRNTEAFF.

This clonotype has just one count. The CDR3 is CSAREAGERGKLFF. CDR3 nucleotide sequence: TGCAGTGCTAGAGAGGCGGGGGAGAGGGGGAAACTGTTTTTT. The V call is TRBV20-1, the J call TRBJ1-4, with D perhaps matching TRBD1 (6 bases). V dropped 0 bases and J dropped 11 bases, with 16 bases sitting between them. CDR3 length: 14 amino acids. CDR1 DFQATT and CDR2 SNEGSKA come from the germline V gene (reference sequence).

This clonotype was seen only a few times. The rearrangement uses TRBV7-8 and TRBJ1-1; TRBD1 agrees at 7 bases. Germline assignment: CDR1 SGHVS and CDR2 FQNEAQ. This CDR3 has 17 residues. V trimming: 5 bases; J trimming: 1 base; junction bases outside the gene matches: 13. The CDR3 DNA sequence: TGTGCCAGCAGCCCTCGCCCAAACAGGGGAACGAACACTGAAGCTTTCTTT. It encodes CASSPRPNRGTNTEAFF.